This TCR beta chain appears in the sequencing data of a study of Graves' ophthalmopathy and Graves' hyperthyroidism. TCR beta CDR3 regions were amplified from RNA transcripts. HTBI primers were used in a first-round RT-PCR, which preceded a second-round multiplex PCR. TCRdb re-derived calls from the multiplex PCR reads in MiXCR, one entry per CDR3 protein. The sample carries hundreds of thousands of distinct CDR3 sequences, roughly 39% recorded once. As to this clonotype: The CDR3 does not end in the conserved phenylalanine or tryptophan, so this is likely a read error.

V gave up 0 bases and J gave up 4 bases, with 9 bases separating them. The CDR3 is made up of 14 amino acids. Looked up from germline, CDR1 is LGHNA and CDR2 is YNFKEQ. The sequencing sample was made of peripheral blood. This clonotype originated in an adult man with Graves' ophthalmopathy. The genes are TRBV4-2 and TRBJ2-5, with D uncertain. Written as DNA, the CDR3 is TGTGCCAGCAGCCAAGATAGTAGTTCAGAGACCCAGTACTGC. It specifies CASSQDSSSETQYC.